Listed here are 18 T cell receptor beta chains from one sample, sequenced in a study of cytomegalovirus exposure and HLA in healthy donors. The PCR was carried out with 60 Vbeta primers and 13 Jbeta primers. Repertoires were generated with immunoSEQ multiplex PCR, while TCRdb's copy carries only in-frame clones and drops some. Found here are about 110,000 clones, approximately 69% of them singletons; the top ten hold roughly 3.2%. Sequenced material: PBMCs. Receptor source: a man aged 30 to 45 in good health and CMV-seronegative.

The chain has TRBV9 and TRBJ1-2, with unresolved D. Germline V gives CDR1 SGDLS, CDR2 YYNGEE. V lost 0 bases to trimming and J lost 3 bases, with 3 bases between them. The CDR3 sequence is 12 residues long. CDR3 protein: CASSVADYGYTF. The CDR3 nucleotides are TGTGCCAGCAGCGTAGCTGACTATGGCTACACCTTC.

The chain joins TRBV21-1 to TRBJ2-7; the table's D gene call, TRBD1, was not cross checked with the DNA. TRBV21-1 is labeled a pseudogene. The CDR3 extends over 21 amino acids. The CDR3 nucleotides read TGTGCCAGCAGCAAAGTGAAGCAGGGCAGGGAAAGAGTTGGTTACTCCTACGAGCAGTACTTC. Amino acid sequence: CASSKVKQGRERVGYSYEQYF.

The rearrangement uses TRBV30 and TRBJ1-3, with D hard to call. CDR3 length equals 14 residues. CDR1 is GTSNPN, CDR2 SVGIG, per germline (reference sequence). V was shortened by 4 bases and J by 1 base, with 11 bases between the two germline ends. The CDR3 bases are TGTGCCTGGAACGGAGGGAAATCTGGAAACACCATATATTTT. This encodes CAWNGGKSGNTIYF.

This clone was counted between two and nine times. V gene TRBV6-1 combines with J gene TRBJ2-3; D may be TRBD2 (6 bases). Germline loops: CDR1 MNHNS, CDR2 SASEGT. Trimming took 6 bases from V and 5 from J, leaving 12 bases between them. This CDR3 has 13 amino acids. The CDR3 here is CASRGPRGDTQYF. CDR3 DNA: TGTGCCAGCAGAGGACCGCGGGGAGATACGCAGTATTTT.

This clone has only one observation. The CDR3 is CSGDGGYGYTF. The CDR3 nucleotides are TGCAGCGGTGACGGTGGCTATGGCTACACCTTC. The genes are TRBV29-1 and TRBJ1-2, with D unclear. Germline loops: CDR1 SQVTM, CDR2 ANQGSEA. Deletions cut 7 bases from V and 4 bases from J, with 10 bases between. CDR3 length: 11 amino acids. The full variable domain, rest sourced from reference TRBV29-1 and TRBJ1-2, is SAVISQKPSRDICQRGTSLTIQCQVDSQVTMMFWYRQQPGQSLTLIATANQGSEATYESGFVIDKFPISRPNLTFSTLTVSNMSPEDSSIYLCSGDGGYGYTFGSGTRLTVV.

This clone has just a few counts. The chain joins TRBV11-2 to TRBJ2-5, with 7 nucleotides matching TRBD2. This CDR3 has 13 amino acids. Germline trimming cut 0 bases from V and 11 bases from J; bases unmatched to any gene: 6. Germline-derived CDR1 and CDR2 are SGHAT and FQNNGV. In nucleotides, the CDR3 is TGTGCCAGCAGCTTAGAAGACTTGCGGGAGCAGTACTTC. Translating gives CASSLEDLREQYF.

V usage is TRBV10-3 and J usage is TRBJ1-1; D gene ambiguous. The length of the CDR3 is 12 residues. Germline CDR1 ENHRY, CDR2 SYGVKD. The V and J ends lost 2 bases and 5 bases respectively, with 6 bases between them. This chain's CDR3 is CAISELRTEAFF. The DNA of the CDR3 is TGTGCCATCAGTGAGCTGAGAACTGAAGCTTTCTTT.

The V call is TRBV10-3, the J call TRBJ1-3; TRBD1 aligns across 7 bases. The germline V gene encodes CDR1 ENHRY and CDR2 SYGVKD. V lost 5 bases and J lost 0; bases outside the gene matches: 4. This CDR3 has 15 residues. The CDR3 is CAISPQGGSGNTIYF. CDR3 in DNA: TGTGCCATCAGTCCTCAGGGGGGCTCTGGAAACACCATATATTTT.

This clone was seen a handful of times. As DNA, the CDR3 is TGTGCCAGCAGTTCTCTAGCGGTAAACATTCAGTACTTC. Protein product: CASSSLAVNIQYF. This chain connects TRBV6-5 to TRBJ2-4; 7 bases map to TRBD2. Losses at the gene ends were 4 bases for V and 6 bases for J; bases not matched to a gene: 3. The CDR3 extends over 13 amino acids. Looked up from germline, CDR1 is MNHEY and CDR2 is SVGAGI.

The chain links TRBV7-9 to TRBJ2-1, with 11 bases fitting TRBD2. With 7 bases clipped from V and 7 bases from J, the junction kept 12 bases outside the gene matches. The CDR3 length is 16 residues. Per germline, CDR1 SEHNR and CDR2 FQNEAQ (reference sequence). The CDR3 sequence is CASNLPSSGRGNEQFF. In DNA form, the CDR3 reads TGTGCCAGCAATCTGCCCAGTAGCGGGAGGGGTAATGAGCAGTTCTTC.

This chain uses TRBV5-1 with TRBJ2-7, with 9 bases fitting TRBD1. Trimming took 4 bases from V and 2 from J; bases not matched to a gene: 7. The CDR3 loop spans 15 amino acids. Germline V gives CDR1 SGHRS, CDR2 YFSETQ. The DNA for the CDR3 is TGCGCCAGCAGCCTAGGGTGGACAGGGGCCTACGAGCAGTACTTC. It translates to CASSLGWTGAYEQYF.

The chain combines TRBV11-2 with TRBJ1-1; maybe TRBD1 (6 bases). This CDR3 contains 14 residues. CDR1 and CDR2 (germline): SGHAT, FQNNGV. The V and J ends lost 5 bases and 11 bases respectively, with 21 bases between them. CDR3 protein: CASSLGAGDLGAFF. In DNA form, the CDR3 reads TGTGCCAGCAGCCTGGGGGCCGGGGATCTGGGGGCTTTCTTT.

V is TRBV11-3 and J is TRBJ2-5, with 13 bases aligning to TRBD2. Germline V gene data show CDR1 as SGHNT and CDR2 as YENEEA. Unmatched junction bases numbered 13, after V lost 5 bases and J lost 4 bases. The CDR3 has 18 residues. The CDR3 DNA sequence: TGTGCCAGCAGCCAACCGGGACTAGCGGGACCCGGGGGAGAGACCCAGTACTTC. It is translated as CASSQPGLAGPGGETQYF.

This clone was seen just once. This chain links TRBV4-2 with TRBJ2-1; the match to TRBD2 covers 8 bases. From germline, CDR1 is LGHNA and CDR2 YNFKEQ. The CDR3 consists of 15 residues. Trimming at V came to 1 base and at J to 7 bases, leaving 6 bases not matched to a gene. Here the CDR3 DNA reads TGTGCCAGCAGCCAAGCAGCGGGAGTAAGGAATGAGCAGTTCTTC. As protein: CASSQAAGVRNEQFF.

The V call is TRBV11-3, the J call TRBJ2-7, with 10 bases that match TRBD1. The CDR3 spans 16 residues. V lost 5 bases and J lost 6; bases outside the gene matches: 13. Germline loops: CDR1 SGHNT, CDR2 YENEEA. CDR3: CASSLKGDRGSGEQYF. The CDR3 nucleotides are TGTGCCAGCAGCCTTAAAGGGGACAGGGGTTCTGGCGAGCAGTACTTC.

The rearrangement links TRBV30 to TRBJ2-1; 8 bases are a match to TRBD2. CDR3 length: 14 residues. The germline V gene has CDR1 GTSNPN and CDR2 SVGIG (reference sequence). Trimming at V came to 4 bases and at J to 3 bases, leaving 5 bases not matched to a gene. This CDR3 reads CAWKSGRGYNEQFF. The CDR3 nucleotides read TGTGCCTGGAAAAGCGGGAGAGGCTACAATGAGCAGTTCTTC.

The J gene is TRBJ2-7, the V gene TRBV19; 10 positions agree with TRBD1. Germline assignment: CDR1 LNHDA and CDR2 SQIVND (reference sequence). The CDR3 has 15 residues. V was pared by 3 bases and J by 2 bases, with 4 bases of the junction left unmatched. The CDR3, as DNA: TGTGCCAGTAGTATCGTTGGGACAGGGGCCTACGAGCAGTACTTC. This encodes CASSIVGTGAYEQYF.

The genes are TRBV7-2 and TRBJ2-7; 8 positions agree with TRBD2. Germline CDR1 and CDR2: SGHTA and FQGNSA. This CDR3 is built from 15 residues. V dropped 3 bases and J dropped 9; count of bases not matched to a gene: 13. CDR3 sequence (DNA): TGTGCCAGCAGCTTCATAGCGGGAAACTTGCCGGGGCAGTACTTC. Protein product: CASSFIAGNLPGQYF.